The text below deals with one T cell receptor beta chain. Its antigen specificity is not known. No base qualities exist here, and no much larger clone lies one base off it. The data originate from a study of T-cell reconstitution after alpha-beta-depleted transplantation in children listed by TCRdb under 2016. The study in broad terms: T-cell immune reconstitution after TCRalphabeta/CD19-depleted allogeneic hematopoietic cell transplantation in children was quantitatively tracked in the study by means of TCR repertoire profiling. Summary of the overall study and its limitations: The apparently early recovery of alphabetaT-cell counts about two months after transplant reportedly depended on only several hundred rapidly expanded clones that came from non-depleted graft cells. The frequencies of hyperexpanded clones fell over the following months, and after one year, T-cell counts and TCRbeta diversity were mostly attributed to newly produced T cells. In some patients, the high TCRbeta diversity seen at day 60 was put down to recipient T cells and intrathymic progenitors that had survived conditioning.

The protocol used for the library was PCR. Sequencing instrument: Illumina HiSeq 2500. TCR libraries were prepared with molecular barcoding, using unique molecular identifiers to normalize TCRbeta repertoire quantification. TCRdb cleaned the public reads at Q25 with fastp, built clones with MiXCR and kept in-frame beta chains. For every CDR3 protein sequence, its rows merge into one entry that carries the most common genes and DNA. The sample table contains fewer than 550,000 distinct CDR3 sequences; only one count was recorded for about an eighth of them. The ten most abundant clones make up 14% of the sample. The treatment or condition label, read with the paper, signifies: allogeneic hematopoietic cell transplantation with graft depleted of TCRalphabeta T cells and CD19 B cells. The transplant recipients were children given TCRalphabeta/CD19-depleted allogeneic hematopoietic cell grafts. V ends up 2 bases short and J 6 bases short, with an unmatched junction base count of 16. The CDR3 goes from the cysteine to the phenylalanine over 19 residues. Of the read, only the CDR3 DNA is kept; its 57 bases are in frame from base 1. CDR1 and CDR2, per the germline V gene, are LGHNT and FRNRAP.

The receptor's source is a female patient aged 2-9 years who had a stem cell transplant for aplastic anemia, so the T cells may come from the graft donor. The input for sequencing was PBMCs, mostly from graft donor cells, taken 180 days after TCRalphabeta/CD19-depleted stem cell transplant. This chain is built from TRBV12-5 and TRBJ2-2; TRBD1 matches 9 bases in the middle. The CDR3 region reads CASGLLKTGGEEGSGELFF. In nucleotide form, the sequence is TGTGCTAGTGGTTTGTTGAAAACAGGGGGCGAGGAAGGATCCGGGGAGCTGTTTTTT.